One and the same sample provided the 5 T cell receptor beta chains below, sequenced in a study of blood T cell repertoires in COVID-19. Assay: immunoSEQ multiplex PCR; the TCRdb copy retains only in-frame clones and omits some. The sample holds around 250,000 clones, approximately 80% seen once. The material sequenced was peripheral blood. Source of these receptors: a human donor in a cohort sampled during active COVID-19.

V and J are TRBV2 and TRBJ2-3; D might be TRBD1 (6 bases). V was cut by 8 bases and J by 3 bases, with 24 bases left in between. Germline CDR1 SNHLY, CDR2 FYNNEI. The CDR3 extends over 17 amino acids. The CDR3 protein is CASCFSSGAEVTDTQYF. The CDR3 DNA reads as TGTGCCAGCTGCTTTAGTTCAGGGGCAGAAGTGACAGATACGCAGTATTTT.

The chain has TRBV7-6 and TRBJ2-1, with 10 nucleotides matching TRBD1. Germline CDR1 reads SGHVS; CDR2 reads FNYEAQ. This CDR3 comprises 22 residues. Losses at the gene ends were 2 bases for V and 1 base for J; bases not matched to a gene: 20. The CDR3, as DNA: TGTGCCAGCAGCTTACCGAAGGGGACAGGGGCCGCCACTCCTACATCCTACAATGAGCAGTTCTTC. Translation gives CASSLPKGTGAATPTSYNEQFF. Combining the CDR3 with reference TRBV7-6 and TRBJ2-1 gives the whole variable domain GAGVSQSPRYKVTKRGQDVALRCDPISGHVSLYWYRQALGQGPEFLTYFNYEAQQDKSGLPNDRFSAERPEGSISTLTIQRTEQRDSAMYRCASSLPKGTGAATPTSYNEQFFGPGTRLTVL.

The CDR3 DNA sequence: TGTGCCAGCAGTTTACAGGGGCGGTATAGAGAGACCCAGTACTTC. It specifies CASSLQGRYRETQYF. The chain carries TRBV28 and TRBJ2-5; possibly TRBD1 for D (6 bases). The CDR3 has 15 residues. Trimming took 2 bases from V and 4 from J, leaving 14 bases between them. Germline loops: CDR1 MDHEN, CDR2 SYDVKM.

The V call is TRBV6-6, the J call TRBJ1-3; D not resolved. This CDR3 region has 15 residues. Germline CDR1 and CDR2: MNHNY and SVGAGI (reference sequence). V lost 2 bases and J 0 bases, leaving 8 bases between the germline ends. The CDR3 sequence is CASSYGLGSGNTIYF. DNA for the CDR3: TGTGCCAGCAGTTACGGGCTCGGCTCTGGAAACACCATATATTTT.

The chain couples TRBV6-2 or TRBV6-3 to TRBJ2-7; possible D gene TRBD2, 7 bases. V was cut by 2 bases and J by 3 bases, with 11 bases left in between. This CDR3 has 14 amino acids. The germline CDR1 and CDR2 sequences are MNHEY and SVGEGT. The CDR3 sequence is CASSYPGGVYEQYF. The CDR3 bases are TGTGCCAGCAGTTACCCGGGGGGCGTCTACGAGCAGTACTTC.